The rows below give T cell receptor beta chains drawn from one sample of a study of blood T cell repertoires in COVID-19. Data came from immunoSEQ multiplex PCR; TCRdb stores just in-frame clones and leaves some out. The sample records some 130,000 clones, more than 85% being singletons. The specimen was peripheral blood. The receptor source for this set is a man aged 50-59 years with active or convalescent COVID-19. CDR3s include the opening cysteine and the closing phenylalanine or tryptophan. Fields, in order: J gene, V gene, D gene, clone size, CDR3 protein, CDR3 DNA. D genes are given only for firm matches. Clone size is not always given. Where it is, it says once, few, many or a class for expanded clones.

j_call: TRBJ1-5; v_call: TRBV7-9; d_call: TRBD1; clone_size: .; cdr3_aa: CASSRSTGTNQPQHF; cdr3_nt: TGTGCCAGCAGCCGCTCGACAGGGACGAATCAGCCCCAGCATTTT
j_call: TRBJ2-7; v_call: TRBV5-1; d_call: .; clone_size: .; cdr3_aa: CASRVGPGQSYEQYF; cdr3_nt: TGCGCCAGCAGAGTCGGCCCAGGTCAATCCTACGAGCAGTACTTC
j_call: TRBJ1-5; v_call: TRBV10-3; d_call: .; clone_size: few; cdr3_aa: CATGFHLGNQPQHF; cdr3_nt: TGTGCCACAGGGTTCCATTTGGGGAATCAGCCCCAGCATTTT
j_call: TRBJ2-7; v_call: TRBV28; d_call: .; clone_size: .; cdr3_aa: CASSPGREPYEQYF; cdr3_nt: TGTGCCAGCAGCCCGGGTCGCGAACCCTACGAGCAGTACTTC
j_call: TRBJ2-2; v_call: TRBV4-3; d_call: TRBD2; clone_size: .; cdr3_aa: CASSLTSGGADTGELFF; cdr3_nt: TGCGCCAGCAGCCTGACTAGCGGGGGGGCGGACACCGGGGAGCTGTTTTTT
j_call: TRBJ2-1; v_call: TRBV7-9; d_call: TRBD2; clone_size: .; cdr3_aa: CASSSRTSGFNEQFF; cdr3_nt: TGTGCCAGCAGCTCCCGGACTAGCGGGTTCAATGAGCAGTTCTTC
j_call: TRBJ2-3; v_call: TRBV7-9; d_call: TRBD2; clone_size: .; cdr3_aa: CASSLGGRAADTQYF; cdr3_nt: TGTGCCAGCAGCTTAGGTGGGAGGGCCGCAGATACGCAGTATTTT
j_call: TRBJ2-3; v_call: TRBV18; d_call: TRBD1; clone_size: .; cdr3_aa: CASSPRTGGSDTQYF; cdr3_nt: TGTGCCAGCTCACCGCGGACAGGGGGCTCAGATACGCAGTATTTT
j_call: TRBJ1-1; v_call: TRBV6-5; d_call: .; clone_size: .; cdr3_aa: CASSPSLAFF; cdr3_nt: TGTGCCAGCAGTCCCTCCCTTGCTTTCTTT
j_call: TRBJ2-1; v_call: TRBV19; d_call: .; clone_size: .; cdr3_aa: CASSIGWQNEQFF; cdr3_nt: TGTGCCAGTAGTATAGGGTGGCAGAATGAGCAGTTCTTC
j_call: TRBJ2-5; v_call: TRBV18; d_call: TRBD2; clone_size: .; cdr3_aa: CASSPSRRGGGLETQYF; cdr3_nt: TGTGCCAGCTCACCAAGTAGGCGGGGGGGTGGTCTGGAGACCCAGTACTTC